The clone carrying this T cell receptor beta chain was observed many times. Germline CDR1 SGHAT, CDR2 FQNNGV. The CDR3 contains 14 residues. Trimming took 1 base from V and 3 from J, leaving 10 bases between them. The data were taken from a study of T cells in Graves' hyperthyroidism and ophthalmopathy. The source material, RNA transcripts, was used to amplify TCR beta CDR3 regions. During a first-round RT-PCR of the TCR CDR3, the HTBI primer set was used. Each CDR3 protein is one row after TCRdb ran MiXCR on the multiplex PCR reads. The table has 410,000 or so distinct CDR3 sequences, 14% to 15% seen once.

The chain carries TRBV11-2 and TRBJ2-7; weak D call: TRBD2 (6 bases). The sample taken for sequencing was blood. This sequence originates from a man younger than 35 with Graves' ophthalmopathy. The CDR3 reads CASSLGVTSYEQYF. In DNA form, the CDR3 reads TGTGCCAGCAGCTTAGGTGTGACTAGCTACGAGCAGTACTTC.